The present entry profiles one T cell receptor (beta chain) with its context. Its antigen is unidentified. The V segment lost 0 bases and the J segment 7 bases; nucleotides outside the gene matches: 11. This CDR3 is built from 17 residues. In germline, CDR1 is SGHRS, CDR2 YFSETQ. These data belong to a study of OX40 agonist ivuxolimab in advanced cancers. Looking at the study overall: Three patients got partial responses; one had hepatocellular carcinoma and two had cutaneous melanoma. Study outcomes and limitations: The study found among the lowest clonal expansion in partial responders at 0.1-3.0 mg/kg. The study observed clonal expansion of CD4+ and CD8+ blood T cells by week 6 at 0.1 to 3.0 mg/kg. The mean number of expanded clones was higher in CD8+ T cells than in CD4+.

Libraries were prepared by immunoSEQ multiplex PCR; TCRdb keeps only in-frame clonotypes and omits some of them. The data show fewer than 85,000 clones, roughly 80% seen once. The sequence came from an adult with an advanced solid tumor such as melanoma, head and neck, liver or kidney cancer. This material consisted of CD4+ or CD8+ T cells sorted from blood, taken in a trial of the OX40 agonist ivuxolimab. J is TRBJ2-3 and V is TRBV5-1, with TRBD1 identical over 10 bases. CDR3: CASSLAPRTGGSNTQYF. The CDR3 DNA sequence: TGCGCCAGCAGCTTGGCCCCCCGGACAGGGGGTTCGAATACGCAGTATTTT.